The next 29 T cell receptor beta chains were all read from a single sample in a study of blood T cell repertoires in COVID-19. Here immunoSEQ multiplex PCR was the method, and the copy in TCRdb shows in-frame clones only, minus some. The sample lists approximately 270,000 clones; roughly nine tenths were seen once. The sequenced material came from PBMCs or T cells enriched from blood (not recorded which). The receptor set was obtained from a woman aged 55-70 years who had recovered from COVID-19.

V usage is TRBV11-2 and J usage is TRBJ1-1; a weak D match, TRBD1 (5 bases). This CDR3 is 12 amino acids long. In germline, CDR1 is SGHAT, CDR2 FQNNGV. Deletions cut 3 bases from V and 8 bases from J, with 10 bases between. The CDR3 coding sequence is TGTGCCAGCAGCTTGGGGGGATTAGAAGCTTTCTTT. Amino acids: CASSLGGLEAFF.

This clone was observed a few times. This rearrangement joins TRBV7-9 to TRBJ1-1; perhaps TRBD1 as D (5 bases). The CDR3 runs to 14 residues. The germline gives CDR1 SEHNR, CDR2 FQNEAQ (reference sequence). Deletions cut 5 bases from V and 1 base from J, with 11 bases between. The CDR3 protein is CASSPRQRNTEAFF. In nucleotides, the CDR3 is TGTGCCAGCAGCCCACGACAGAGGAACACTGAAGCTTTCTTT.

The chain recombines TRBV2 with TRBJ2-1; 13 nucleotides match TRBD2. V lost 5 bases, J lost 8 bases, and 6 bases stayed unmatched. The CDR3 spans 15 residues. Looked up from germline, CDR1 is SNHLY and CDR2 is FYNNEI. CDR3 sequence: CASSPGTSGTYEQFF. The CDR3 region has the DNA TGTGCCAGCAGTCCCGGGACTAGCGGGACCTATGAGCAGTTCTTC.

This clone came up once. V usage is TRBV9 and J usage is TRBJ1-4; 8 nucleotides match TRBD1. The CDR3 sequence is 15 residues long. From germline, CDR1 is SGDLS and CDR2 YYNGEE. After removal of 4 bases from V and 6 bases from J, the junction contained 8 bases not matched to a gene. The CDR3 DNA sequence: TGTGCCAGCAGCACCCGACAGGGGAGAGATGAAAAACTGTTTTTT. It encodes CASSTRQGRDEKLFF.

This clone has just one count. The chain recombines TRBV2 with TRBJ1-5; no clear D gene. The germline V and J ends were trimmed by 4 bases and 0 bases, with 10 bases remaining between them. CDR1 and CDR2 (germline): SNHLY, FYNNEI. The CDR3 consists of 15 residues. The CDR3 DNA is TGTGCCAGCAGTGGGGCAGGATATAGCAATCAGCCCCAGCATTTT. This encodes CASSGAGYSNQPQHF. Full variable domain (missing parts from reference TRBV2 and TRBJ1-5): EPEVTQTPSHQVTQMGQEVILRCVPISNHLYFYWYRQILGQKVEFLVSFYNNEISEKSEIFDDQFSVERPDGSNFTLKIRSTKLEDSAMYFCASSGAGYSNQPQHFGDGTRLSIL.

This clone was detected only once. The chain is built from TRBV6-1 and TRBJ2-3; D is unclear. CDR1 MNHNS and CDR2 SASEGT come from the germline V gene. This CDR3 has 15 amino acids. Trimming shortened V by 2 bases and J by 0 bases, and 9 bases separated the two germline ends. CDR3 residues: CASSEPQTSTDTQYF. The CDR3 coding sequence is TGTGCCAGCAGTGAACCCCAAACTAGCACAGATACGCAGTATTTT.

The V gene is TRBV11-1, the J gene TRBJ2-1, with TRBD2 matching over 11 bases. Germline trimming cut 2 bases from V and 6 bases from J; bases unmatched to any gene: 6. This CDR3 spans 16 amino acids. CDR1 SGHAT and CDR2 FQDESV come from the germline V gene (reference sequence). Here the CDR3 reads CASSLSVAGGINEQFF. The CDR3 bases are TGTGCCAGCAGCTTATCCGTAGCGGGGGGGATCAATGAGCAGTTCTTC.

The chain joins TRBV24-1 to TRBJ2-1, with 11 positions matching TRBD2. From germline, CDR1 is KGHDR and CDR2 SFDVKD. The CDR3 has 15 residues. Unmatched junction bases numbered 6, after V lost 4 bases and J lost 8 bases. DNA of the CDR3: TGTGCCACCAGTGAAGTTAGCGGGGGGGCATATGAGCAGTTCTTC. This encodes CATSEVSGGAYEQFF.

The chain is built from TRBV28 and TRBJ1-1, with TRBD1 identical over 7 bases. In germline, CDR1 is MDHEN, CDR2 SYDVKM. This CDR3 is built from 11 residues. V trimming: 7 bases; J trimming: 8 bases; junction bases outside the gene matches: 4. The CDR3 sequence: CASNIQGEAFF. For the CDR3, the DNA is TGTGCCAGCAATATACAGGGGGAAGCTTTCTTT.

The chain carries TRBV3-1 (or the pseudogene TRBV3-2) and TRBJ1-1, with a tentative D call TRBD1 (6 bases). The length of the CDR3 is 13 residues. Germline V gives CDR1 LGHDT, CDR2 YNNKEL (reference sequence). Trimming pared 1 base from V and 6 bases from J, leaving 9 bases between. The CDR3 region is CASSQARGPEAFF. The DNA for the CDR3 is TGTGCCAGCAGCCAAGCCAGGGGCCCTGAAGCTTTCTTT.

This clone came up many times. The rearrangement links TRBV11-3 to TRBJ1-4, with D unclear. V lost 6 bases and J lost 14, with 16 bases in between. In germline, CDR1 is SGHNT, CDR2 YENEEA. This CDR3 is 12 amino acids long. Here the CDR3 DNA reads TGTGCCAGCAGGCGGGAAAGCGGACCGCTGTTTTTT. Amino acid sequence: CASRRESGPLFF.

This clone was seen once. The chain is built from TRBV12-2 and TRBJ1-3. TRBV12-2 is deemed a pseudogene. CDR3 length equals 17 residues. CDR3 nucleotides: TGTGCAAGTCGCCCGTTCCGGGAGGACGTCTCTGGAAACACCATATATTTT. It translates to CASRPFREDVSGNTIYF.

The chain uses TRBV2 and TRBJ1-4; D perhaps matches TRBD1 (5 bases). With 6 bases removed from V and 8 bases from J, the gap between germline ends came to 16 bases. This CDR3 contains 14 residues. Per the germline V gene, CDR1 is SNHLY and CDR2 is FYNNEI. For the CDR3, the DNA is TGTGCCAGCAGATGGGACTCGGGGGGGGAAAAACTGTTTTTT. It translates to CASRWDSGGEKLFF.

The chain joins TRBV9 to TRBJ2-3; 8 bases are a match to TRBD2. The germline V gene has CDR1 SGDLS and CDR2 YYNGEE. V lost 4 bases to trimming and J lost 5 bases; unmatched junction nucleotides: 6. The length of the CDR3 is 14 residues. Here the CDR3 reads CASSPRGGGDTQYF. The CDR3 coding sequence is TGTGCCAGCAGCCCTCGGGGGGGCGGAGATACGCAGTATTTT.

The chain is built from TRBV6-1 and TRBJ2-6; 9 bases are a match to TRBD1. Germline assignment: CDR1 MNHNS and CDR2 SASEGT. Germline trimming cut 5 bases from V and 2 bases from J; bases unmatched to any gene: 10. CDR3 length: 18 amino acids. The CDR3 loop is CASSKDPGQGTGANVLTF. The CDR3 nucleotides are TGTGCCAGCAGTAAAGACCCGGGACAGGGCACTGGGGCCAACGTCCTGACTTTC.

The chain uses TRBV7-9 and TRBJ1-4, with TRBD1 matching 8 bases. J gave up 8 bases and V 5 bases, and 7 bases lay outside the gene matches. Germline CDR1 and CDR2: SEHNR and FQNEAQ (reference sequence). The CDR3 has 14 amino acids. DNA of the CDR3: TGTGCCAGCAGCCACGGACAGGGAGACGAAAAACTGTTTTTT. It yields the protein CASSHGQGDEKLFF.

J is TRBJ2-2 and V is TRBV7-9; 8 positions agree with TRBD2. This CDR3 is 16 amino acids long. With 4 bases clipped from V and 6 bases from J, the junction kept 10 bases outside the gene matches. The germline gives CDR1 SEHNR, CDR2 FQNEAQ (reference sequence). CDR3 sequence (DNA): TGTGCCAGCAGCTCCCCGGGACTAGTAACCTCCGGGGAGCTGTTTTTT. Its translation is CASSSPGLVTSGELFF. The entire variable domain, with the rest obtained from reference TRBV7-9 and TRBJ2-2, is as follows: DTGVSQNPRHKITKRGQNVTFRCDPISEHNRLYWYRQTLGQGPEFLTYFQNEAQLEKSRLLSDRFSAERPKGSFSTLEIQRTEQGDSAMYLCASSSPGLVTSGELFFGEGSRLTVL.

In its sample, this clone was seen once. The J gene is TRBJ1-4, the V gene TRBV20-1; D ambiguous. The germline CDR1 and CDR2 sequences are DFQATT and SNEGSKA (reference sequence). The CDR3 covers 10 residues. Deletions cut 3 bases from V and 8 bases from J, with 4 bases between. CDR3 nucleotide sequence: TGCAGTGCTAGTGCGGAAAAACTGTTTTTT. Its translation is CSASAEKLFF.

The J gene is TRBJ1-3, the V gene TRBV6-1, with 7 bases aligning to TRBD1. Germline V lookup: CDR1 MNHNS, CDR2 SASEGT. Losses at the gene ends were 4 bases for V and 2 bases for J; bases not matched to a gene: 8. This CDR3 is 16 amino acids long. The CDR3 DNA reads TGTGCCAGCAGTGTCCAGACAGGGCATCCTGGAAACACCATATATTTT. It is translated as CASSVQTGHPGNTIYF.

CDR3 in amino acids: CAISPGQGNTGELFF. The CDR3 DNA reads TGTGCCATCAGTCCGGGACAGGGGAACACCGGGGAGCTGTTTTTT. V and J are TRBV10-3 and TRBJ2-2; 9 nucleotides line up with TRBD1. Germline lookup yields CDR1 ENHRY and CDR2 SYGVKD. The CDR3 loop spans 15 amino acids. With V trimmed by 5 bases and J by 1 base, 2 bases remained unmatched.

This clone has just one count. The V and J genes are TRBV15 and TRBJ1-2; D might be TRBD1 (6 bases). CDR1 LNHNV and CDR2 YYDKDF come from the germline V gene (reference sequence). The CDR3 has 16 residues. V lost 7 bases to trimming and J lost 6 bases, with 24 bases between them. CDR3 region: CATTSHNPQGHDGYTF. The CDR3 region has the DNA TGTGCCACCACTAGCCACAACCCTCAGGGGCATGATGGCTACACCTTC.

V is TRBV28 and J is TRBJ1-4, with 7 positions matching TRBD1. Germline loops: CDR1 MDHEN, CDR2 SYDVKM. V trimming: 7 bases; J trimming: 7 bases; junction bases outside the gene matches: 9. The CDR3 is made up of 14 amino acids. CDR3 coding DNA: TGTGCCAGCACTCCCGGGACAGCTTTTGAAAAACTGTTTTTT. Encoded protein: CASTPGTAFEKLFF.

The V call is TRBV19, the J call TRBJ1-4; no clear D gene. The CDR3 sequence is 15 residues long. CDR1 is LNHDA and CDR2 is SQIVND in the germline V gene (reference sequence). Trimming removed 2 bases at V and 5 bases at J, with 12 bases between. CDR3 residues: CASSISGLPNEKLFF. In DNA, the CDR3 is TGTGCCAGTAGTATATCGGGGTTACCAAATGAAAAACTGTTTTTT.

This clone was seen just once. The J gene is TRBJ1-3, the V gene TRBV3-1 (or the pseudogene TRBV3-2); maybe TRBD1 (6 bases). Germline V gene data show CDR1 as LGHDT and CDR2 as YNNKEL (reference sequence). This CDR3 spans 15 amino acids. V lost 1 base and J lost 2, with 9 bases in between. Here the CDR3 reads CASSQADRPGNTIYF. CDR3 nucleotide sequence: TGTGCCAGCAGCCAAGCCGACAGGCCTGGAAACACCATATATTTT.

For the CDR3, the DNA is TGTGCCAGCAGCTTAGGGCGGGGGAGCTCCTACAATGAGCAGTTCTTC. Encoded protein: CASSLGRGSSYNEQFF. The chain has TRBV11-2 and TRBJ2-1, with 7 bases matching TRBD2. CDR3 length: 16 amino acids. The V gene end was trimmed by 1 base and the J gene end by 0 bases; junction bases not matched to a gene: 3. From germline, CDR1 is SGHAT and CDR2 FQNNGV.

The chain couples TRBV28 to TRBJ1-2; unclear D gene. The CDR3 loop spans 13 amino acids. Germline values: CDR1 MDHEN, CDR2 SYDVKM. Trimming took off 5 bases at V and 1 base at J, with 8 bases between the two ends. The CDR3 DNA reads as TGTGCCAGCAGTCCCTCAGTTAACTATGGCTACACCTTC. The encoded protein is CASSPSVNYGYTF.

The chain carries TRBV18 and TRBJ1-1; D gene uncertain. The V and J ends lost 1 base and 0 bases respectively, with 9 bases between them. Germline V gene data show CDR1 as KGHSH and CDR2 as LQKENI. This CDR3 has 15 amino acids. CDR3 residues: CASSPRSGVNTEAFF. The CDR3 DNA follows: TGTGCCAGCTCACCACGCAGCGGGGTGAACACTGAAGCTTTCTTT.

This clone was counted once. J is TRBJ2-1 and V is TRBV2; 11 bases align to TRBD2. The J segment lost 6 bases and the V segment lost 5 bases, leaving 6 bases of the junction unmatched. The CDR3 is 15 residues long. Germline loops: CDR1 SNHLY, CDR2 FYNNEI. The chain's CDR3 is CASSPGLAASNEQFF. The CDR3 DNA reads TGTGCCAGCAGTCCGGGACTAGCGGCAAGCAATGAGCAGTTCTTC.

This chain connects TRBV21-1 to TRBJ1-1; the DNA was not used to check the table's D call, TRBD1. TRBV21-1 represents a pseudogene. The CDR3 spans 16 residues. CDR3 in DNA: TGTGCCAGCAGCAAACAGGGGATACAACAGAACACTGAAGCTTTCTTT. Translation: CASSKQGIQQNTEAFF.